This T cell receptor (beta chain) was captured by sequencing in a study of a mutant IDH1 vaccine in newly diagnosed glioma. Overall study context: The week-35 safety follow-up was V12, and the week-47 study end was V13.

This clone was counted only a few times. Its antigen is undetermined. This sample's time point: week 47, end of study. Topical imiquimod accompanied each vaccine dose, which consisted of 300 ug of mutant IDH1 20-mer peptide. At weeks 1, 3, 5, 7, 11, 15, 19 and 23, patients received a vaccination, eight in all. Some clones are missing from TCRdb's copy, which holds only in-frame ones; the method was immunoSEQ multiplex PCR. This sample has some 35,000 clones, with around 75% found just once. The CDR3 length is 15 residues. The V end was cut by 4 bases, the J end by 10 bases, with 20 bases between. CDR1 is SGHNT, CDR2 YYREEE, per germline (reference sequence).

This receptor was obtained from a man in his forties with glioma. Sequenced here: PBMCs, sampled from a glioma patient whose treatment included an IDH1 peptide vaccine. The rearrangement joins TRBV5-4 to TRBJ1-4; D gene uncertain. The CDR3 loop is CASSPGSDTVLKLFF. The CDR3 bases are TGTGCCAGCAGCCCGGGGAGCGACACTGTACTAAAACTGTTTTTT.